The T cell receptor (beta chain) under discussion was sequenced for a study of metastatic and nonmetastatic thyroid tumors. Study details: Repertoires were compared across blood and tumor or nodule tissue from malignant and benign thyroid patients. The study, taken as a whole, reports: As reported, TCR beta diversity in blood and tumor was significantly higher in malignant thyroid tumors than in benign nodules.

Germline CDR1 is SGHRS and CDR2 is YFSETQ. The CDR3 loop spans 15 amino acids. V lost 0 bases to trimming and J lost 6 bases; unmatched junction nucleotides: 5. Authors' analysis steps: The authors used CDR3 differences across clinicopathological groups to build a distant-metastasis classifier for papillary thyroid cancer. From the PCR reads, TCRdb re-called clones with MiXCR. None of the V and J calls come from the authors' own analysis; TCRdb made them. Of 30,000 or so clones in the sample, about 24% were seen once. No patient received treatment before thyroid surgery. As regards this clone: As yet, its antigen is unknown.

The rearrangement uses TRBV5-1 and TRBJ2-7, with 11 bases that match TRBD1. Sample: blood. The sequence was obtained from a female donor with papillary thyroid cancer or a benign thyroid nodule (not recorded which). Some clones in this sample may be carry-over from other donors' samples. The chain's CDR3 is CASSLGGTGGLEQYF. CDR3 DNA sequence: TGCGCCAGCAGCTTGGGCGGGACAGGGGGGCTCGAGCAGTACTTC.